The present TCR beta chain was sequenced within a study of cytomegalovirus exposure and HLA in healthy donors. A note on this clone: As yet, its antigen is unknown.

Study outcomes and limitations: Published work reported that the classifier diagnosed cytomegalovirus status with high specificity and sensitivity.

The CDR3 contains 13 residues. V lost 9 bases and J lost 2; bases outside the gene matches: 3. The germline gives CDR1 SGHAT, CDR2 FQNNGV. PCR amplification relied on 60 Vbeta primers (plus 13 Jbeta primers). Libraries were prepared by immunoSEQ multiplex PCR; TCRdb keeps only in-frame clonotypes and omits some of them. In the table there are roughly 200,000 clones, more than 75% of which are singletons. The chain uses TRBV11-2 and TRBJ1-3; 8 positions match TRBD1. This TCR came from a young man in good health and CMV-seronegative. Sequences were obtained from PBMCs. CDR3 region: CASPTGAGNTIYF. CDR3 nucleotides: TGTGCCAGTCCGACAGGGGCTGGAAACACCATATATTTT.